This TCR beta chain was observed in a study of T cell changes during pregnancy in multiple sclerosis. From germline, CDR1 is MDHEN and CDR2 SYDVKM. The V end lost 3 bases, the J end lost 4 bases, and 15 bases lay between the germline ends. The CDR3 consists of 15 residues. Using immunoSEQ multiplex PCR, the repertoire was profiled, and TCRdb retains in-frame clones only, with some absent. In the table there are more than 55,000 clones, 90% to 95% of which are singletons. This chain joins TRBV28 and TRBJ1-2; possible D gene TRBD1, 5 bases. The sequence was collected from a female donor in good health, enrolled as a control in a pregnancy study. The material was peripheral blood, obtained after pregnancy. CDR3 region: CASSLAQGVSYGYTF. CDR3 DNA: TGTGCCAGCAGTTTGGCGCAAGGGGTAAGCTATGGCTACACCTTC.